These 21 T cell receptor beta chains were sequenced from one sample in a study of identifying expanded T cells in peripheral blood. The protocol was immunoSEQ multiplex PCR, while the TCRdb copy is restricted to in-frame clones and leaves out a portion. The sample consists of 84,000 or so clones, about nine tenths of them appearing once. The material sequenced was blood. The receptors come from a person aged 18 to 75 in good health.

CDR3 loop: CASSLGLDNEQFF. CDR3 in DNA: TGTGCCAGCAGCTTGGGACTTGACAATGAGCAGTTCTTC. V gene TRBV11-2 combines with J gene TRBJ2-1; TRBD2 might be the D (6 bases). Trimming left V 3 bases short and J 5 bases short, with 8 bases between. The CDR3 loop spans 13 amino acids. In germline, CDR1 is SGHAT, CDR2 FQNNGV.

This clone was seen only a few times. The chain recombines TRBV5-5 with TRBJ2-7; D possibly corresponds to TRBD1 (5 bases). The V gene lost 3 bases and the J gene lost 3 bases, with 13 bases spanning the gap. Germline V lookup: CDR1 SGHKS, CDR2 YYEKEE (reference sequence). The CDR3 has 14 amino acids. CDR3 nucleotides: TGTGCCAGCAGCTCCACCCAGGGTCTCTACGAGCAGTACTTC. Translated: CASSSTQGLYEQYF.

V and J are TRBV27 and TRBJ2-6, with no clear D. The V gene lost 0 bases and the J gene lost 3 bases, with 15 bases spanning the gap. There are 18 residues in the CDR3. Looked up from germline, CDR1 is MNHEY and CDR2 is SMNVEV (reference sequence). The CDR3 DNA sequence: TGTGCCAGCAGTTTATCGATAAATGTGGCAGGTGGGGCCAACGTCCTGACTTTC. It translates to CASSLSINVAGGANVLTF.

The V gene is TRBV4-2, the J gene TRBJ2-7; tentative D call: TRBD1 (5 bases). Trimming took off 0 bases at V and 2 bases at J, with 11 bases between the two ends. The germline CDR1 and CDR2 sequences are LGHNA and YNFKEQ. This CDR3 is 15 amino acids long. Here the CDR3 reads CASSQEPAGPYEQYF. CDR3 in DNA: TGTGCCAGCAGCCAAGAACCGGCAGGGCCCTACGAGCAGTACTTC.

The chain is built from TRBV7-9 and TRBJ2-3; 13 bases are a match to TRBD2. Germline-derived CDR1 and CDR2 are SEHNR and FQNEAQ (reference sequence). CDR3 size: 19 residues. The V segment lost 4 bases and the J segment 2 bases; nucleotides outside the gene matches: 12. The CDR3 here is CASSSLPGLAGRLTDTQYF. CDR3 bases: TGTGCCAGCAGCTCTCTACCGGGACTAGCGGGACGACTCACAGATACGCAGTATTTT.

The chain recombines TRBV25-1 with TRBJ2-3; D not certain. Trimming left V 5 bases short and J 2 bases short, with 17 bases between. The CDR3 has 16 amino acids. The V gene's germline CDR1 is MGHDK and CDR2 SYGVNS. CDR3 region: CASSPTIFAHTDTQYF. CDR3 DNA: TGTGCCAGCAGTCCCACGATATTCGCCCACACAGATACGCAGTATTTT.

This clone occurred once. V and J are TRBV30 and TRBJ2-3; TRBD2 agrees at 8 bases. The germline V gene encodes CDR1 GTSNPN and CDR2 SVGIG (reference sequence). The CDR3 spans 14 residues. V lost 3 bases to trimming and J lost 4 bases; unmatched junction nucleotides: 6. The CDR3 bases are TGTGCCTGGAGCCTGGGACTAGTTTCAGATACGCAGTATTTT. Its protein product is CAWSLGLVSDTQYF.

The chain combines TRBV12-5 with TRBJ2-3; D unclear. Germline-derived CDR1 and CDR2 are LGHNT and FRNRAP. Trimming took off 5 bases at V and 1 base at J, with 13 bases between the two ends. The CDR3 totals 15 residues. CDR3 sequence: CASGLPTRGTDTQYF. The DNA for the CDR3 is TGTGCTAGTGGTCTCCCCACGAGAGGCACAGATACGCAGTATTTT.

The chain is built from TRBV10-3 and TRBJ2-7, with D perhaps TRBD1 (6 bases). With 6 bases removed from V and 1 base from J, the gap between germline ends came to 10 bases. This CDR3 is 13 amino acids long. Germline CDR1 reads ENHRY; CDR2 reads SYGVKD. The CDR3 spells CAISPGQSYEQYF. Written as DNA, the CDR3 is TGTGCCATCAGCCCCGGACAGTCCTACGAGCAGTACTTC.

The rearrangement joins TRBV5-1 to TRBJ1-2, with D uncertain. Trimming shortened V by 0 bases and J by 4 bases, and 13 bases separated the two germline ends. This CDR3 spans 15 amino acids. Germline loops: CDR1 SGHRS, CDR2 YFSETQ. For the CDR3, the DNA is TGCGCCAGCAGCTTGGGGACGGCCGACCTCTATGGCTACACCTTC. Translation: CASSLGTADLYGYTF.

The V gene is TRBV27, the J gene TRBJ2-5; D is unclear. Trimming left V 9 bases short and J 1 base short, with 12 bases between. The germline gives CDR1 MNHEY, CDR2 SMNVEV (reference sequence). The CDR3 runs 13 residues. The CDR3 loop reads CASSIGIQETQYF. CDR3 bases: TGTGCCAGTAGTATAGGGATCCAAGAGACCCAGTACTTC.

The gene calls are TRBV27 and TRBJ1-1; D unresolved. The CDR3 runs to 14 residues. V lost 6 bases to trimming and J lost 1 base, with 12 bases between them. The V gene's germline CDR1 is MNHEY and CDR2 SMNVEV (reference sequence). The CDR3 DNA reads TGTGCCAGCAGCCTAAACCGGGCGAACACTGAAGCTTTCTTT. The encoded protein is CASSLNRANTEAFF.

The chain links TRBV11-1 to TRBJ2-1; TRBD1 might be the D (6 bases). CDR1 and CDR2 (germline): SGHAT, FQDESV (reference sequence). This CDR3 contains 15 residues. V was trimmed by 4 bases and J by 6 bases, leaving 16 bases between them. CDR3 in amino acids: CASSSTTGKGNEQFF. The CDR3 nucleotides are TGTGCCAGCAGCTCAACCACAGGGAAGGGCAATGAGCAGTTCTTC.

Only one count was recorded for this clone. The chain carries TRBV6-4 and TRBJ2-7, with 9 bases identical to TRBD1. Germline-derived CDR1 and CDR2 are MRHNA and SNTAGT. The CDR3 runs to 14 residues. J was trimmed by 6 bases and V by 11 bases; bases with no gene match: 14. The CDR3 nucleotides read TGTGCCGCCCCCCGGGACAGGGTCTCGGTCGAGCAGTACTTC. It specifies CAAPRDRVSVEQYF.

The chain has TRBV19 and TRBJ2-1; 10 bases match TRBD1. The V segment lost 4 bases and the J segment 10 bases; nucleotides outside the gene matches: 16. This CDR3 is built from 17 residues. Germline CDR1 LNHDA, CDR2 SQIVND (reference sequence). The CDR3 loop reads CASSNDRGQGSVGEQFF. In DNA form, the CDR3 reads TGTGCCAGTAGTAACGACAGGGGGCAGGGGTCCGTTGGAGAGCAGTTCTTC.

The genes are TRBV9 and TRBJ2-1, with D tentatively TRBD1 or TRBD2 (7 bases each). This CDR3 region has 14 residues. Germline lookup yields CDR1 SGDLS and CDR2 YYNGEE. Trimming removed 4 bases from V and 5 bases from J, with 13 bases in between. CDR3: CASSRGDRDNEQFF. CDR3 sequence (DNA): TGTGCCAGCAGCCGGGGGGACAGAGACAATGAGCAGTTCTTC.

V and J are TRBV30 and TRBJ1-5; 9 bases match TRBD1. The CDR3 covers 17 residues. Unmatched junction bases numbered 12, after V lost 6 bases and J lost 0 bases. The germline CDR1 and CDR2 sequences are GTSNPN and SVGIG (reference sequence). This chain's CDR3 is CACATGTGPNSNQPQHF. The DNA of the CDR3 is TGTGCCTGCGCTACCGGGACAGGGCCTAATAGCAATCAGCCCCAGCATTTT.

The chain uses TRBV5-4 and TRBJ1-1, with D possibly being TRBD1 (6 bases). The V and J ends lost 4 bases and 1 base respectively, with 8 bases between them. This CDR3 contains 13 residues. The germline gives CDR1 SGHNT, CDR2 YYREEE (reference sequence). The CDR3 is CASSQDRNTEAFF. CDR3 nucleotides: TGTGCCAGCAGCCAGGACAGGAACACTGAAGCTTTCTTT.

The V gene is TRBV7-2, the J gene TRBJ1-2; D perhaps matches TRBD1 (6 bases). V lost 5 bases and J 4 bases, leaving 14 bases between the germline ends. Germline V lookup: CDR1 SGHTA, CDR2 FQGNSA. CDR3 length: 14 residues. The CDR3 is CASSMAGAAYGYTF. The CDR3 DNA reads TGTGCCAGCAGCATGGCGGGGGCAGCCTATGGCTACACCTTC.

CDR3 residues: CASRYLAGSYEQFF. In DNA form, the CDR3 reads TGTGCCAGCAGGTATCTAGCGGGTTCGTATGAGCAGTTCTTC. The chain uses TRBV28 and TRBJ2-1, with 8 bases fitting TRBD2. The germline CDR1 and CDR2 sequences are MDHEN and SYDVKM. The length of the CDR3 is 14 residues. V shed 6 bases and J 8 bases; nucleotides not matched to a gene: 9.

For this clone: The junction differs from germline at one of its ends, possibly a read error. The chain combines TRBV11-2 with TRBJ2-1, with D hard to call. Germline V gene sequence: CDR1 SGHAT, CDR2 FQNNGV. The CDR3 consists of 16 residues. The CDR3: CASTLYLASSYNEQFF. The CDR3 region has the DNA TGTGCCAGCACCTTATACTTGGCTAGCTCCTACAATGAGCAGTTCTTC.